These 22 T cell receptor beta chains were all obtained from the same sample, sequenced in a study of blood T cells in healthy people across ages. Through a sample-barcoded 5' primer and a J-beta primer mix, a second PCR was run for roughly 7 to 11 cycles. TCRdb re-called the 5' RACE reads through MiXCR, storing one row per CDR3 protein. The sample lists roughly 560,000 distinct CDR3 sequences, 20% to 30% occurring once. These data were also filed under a second study, of T cells of mothers and their children.

Sample: blood. The receptors originated from a boy between 10 and 17 years old in good health.

This clonotype was detected a few times. V gene TRBV20-1 combines with J gene TRBJ1-4; D gene uncertain. This CDR3 is built from 15 residues. Between the trimmed V and J ends, which lost 2 bases and 8 bases, there was a span of 18 bases. CDR1 and CDR2 from the germline V gene are DFQATT and SNEGSKA (reference sequence). CDR3 sequence (DNA): TGCAGTGCTAGATCCCCGGACGAGGATTGGGAAAAACTGTTTTTT. Protein sequence: CSARSPDEDWEKLFF.

This clonotype was found a few times. This chain links TRBV7-2 with TRBJ2-5, with 12 bases identical to TRBD2. V lost 4 bases to trimming and J lost 2 bases; unmatched junction nucleotides: 8. The CDR3 length is 17 residues. Germline V gene sequence: CDR1 SGHTA, CDR2 FQGNSA. This CDR3 is CASSSTRTSGEQETQYF. DNA for the CDR3: TGTGCCAGCAGCTCAACCCGGACTAGCGGGGAACAAGAGACCCAGTACTTC. The full variable domain, completed using reference TRBV7-2 and TRBJ2-5, is GAGVSQSPSNKVTEKGKDVELRCDPISGHTALYWYRQSLGQGLEFLIYFQGNSAPDKSGLPSDRFSAERTGGSVSTLTIQRTQQEDSAVYLCASSSTRTSGEQETQYFGPGTRLLVL.

The chain couples TRBV6-6 to TRBJ2-7, with 8 bases aligning to TRBD1. After removal of 5 bases from V and 5 bases from J, the junction contained 8 bases not matched to a gene. CDR1 and CDR2 from the germline V gene are MNHNY and SVGAGI (reference sequence). CDR3 length: 14 amino acids. The CDR3, as DNA: TGTGCCAGCAGTACAGGGGGTACTTTGCACGAGCAGTACTTC. Translating it yields CASSTGGTLHEQYF.

The chain is built from TRBV9 and TRBJ2-1, with TRBD1 matching over 9 bases. This CDR3 is built from 15 residues. Germline lookup yields CDR1 SGDLS and CDR2 YYNGEE. V lost 7 bases, J lost 6 bases, and 11 bases stayed unmatched. The CDR3, as DNA: TGTGCCAGCTCCAACGGGGACAGGGTTCTCAATGAGCAGTTCTTC. It codes for CASSNGDRVLNEQFF.

This clonotype was seen more than once but under ten times. This chain uses TRBV6-2 or TRBV6-3 with TRBJ1-2, with TRBD1 matching 9 bases. The J segment lost 1 base and the V segment lost 7 bases, leaving 7 bases of the junction unmatched. Germline-derived CDR1 and CDR2 are MNHEY and SVGEGT. This CDR3 has 15 residues. The CDR3 DNA reads as TGTGCCAGCAACCTACAGGGGGCAAGTAACTATGGCTACACCTTC. It is translated as CASNLQGASNYGYTF.

Worth noting for this clonotype: Its ends do not fully match the called genes, so a read error is possible. Here the CDR3 reads CASSPAGRDTGELLF. The CDR3 bases are TGTGCGAGCAGCCCAGCGGGAAGGGACACCGGGGAGCTGCTTTTT. The V call is TRBV3-1, the J call TRBJ2-2; D possibly corresponds to TRBD2 (7 bases). The CDR3 runs 15 residues. The germline CDR1 and CDR2 sequences are LGHDT and YNNKEL (reference sequence).

V and J are TRBV9 and TRBJ1-1, with 9 bases lining up with TRBD1. CDR3 length: 15 residues. Germline V gene data show CDR1 as SGDLS and CDR2 as YYNGEE. The trim removed 3 bases at V and 1 base at J, leaving 4 bases unmatched. Written as DNA, the CDR3 is TGTGCCAGCAGCGAATGGGACAGGGAGAACACTGAAGCTTTCTTT. It translates to CASSEWDRENTEAFF.

In regard to this clonotype: Germline is not matched at one junction end, which may reflect a read error. The gene calls are TRBV6-1 and TRBJ2-5; 7 bases align to TRBD2. Gene TRBJ2-7 matches the end of the DNA better, so the J call may be wrong. The CDR3 runs to 12 residues. Germline values: CDR1 MNHNS, CDR2 SASEGT. The CDR3 protein is CAGSEAGYEQYF. The CDR3 nucleotides are TGTGCCGGCAGTGAAGCGGGATACGAGCAGTACTTC.

This clonotype turned up a few times. V usage is TRBV4-1 and J usage is TRBJ1-1; tentative D call: TRBD1 (6 bases). The CDR3 is 14 residues long. Germline CDR1 MGHRA, CDR2 YSYEKL. V dropped 1 base and J dropped 6 bases, with 12 bases sitting between them. The CDR3 region has the DNA TGCGCCAGCAGCCAAGTCAGCGCAGGGGCTGAAGCTTTCTTT. Amino acid sequence: CASSQVSAGAEAFF.

This clonotype has just a few counts. The V call is TRBV7-2, the J call TRBJ1-4, with D perhaps TRBD1 (6 bases). This CDR3 is built from 15 residues. Trimming stripped 3 bases from V and 7 bases from J, with 15 bases between. Germline CDR1 is SGHTA and CDR2 is FQGNSA. This CDR3 reads CASSFEQGSSEKLFF. The CDR3 DNA reads TGTGCCAGCAGCTTCGAACAGGGCTCTAGTGAAAAACTGTTTTTT. Looking up the rest from reference TRBV7-2 and TRBJ1-4 gives the full variable domain: GAGVSQSPSNKVTEKGKDVELRCDPISGHTALYWYRQSLGQGLEFLIYFQGNSAPDKSGLPSDRFSAERTGGSVSTLTIQRTQQEDSAVYLCASSFEQGSSEKLFFGSGTQLSVL.

Only a few counts were recorded for this clonotype. The chain has TRBV12-3 or TRBV12-4 and TRBJ1-4; unclear D gene. V gave up 7 bases and J gave up 3 bases, with 12 bases separating them. The CDR3 totals 14 residues. The CDR3 sequence: CASKNSTSNEKLFF. In DNA form, the CDR3 reads TGTGCCAGCAAGAACAGTACATCTAATGAAAAACTGTTTTTT.

The rearrangement joins TRBV15 to TRBJ2-1; D is unclear. Germline values: CDR1 LNHNV, CDR2 YYDKDF (reference sequence). V gave up 1 base and J gave up 6 bases, with 16 bases separating them. The CDR3 totals 16 residues. CDR3 nucleotide sequence: TGTGCCACCAGCAGAGGAATGGCGACGTCCGGCAATGAGCAGTTCTTC. Its translation: CATSRGMATSGNEQFF.

This clonotype was picked up a small number of times. This chain uses TRBV7-8 with TRBJ2-3; TRBD2 aligns across 12 bases. V dropped 3 bases and J dropped 2; count of bases not matched to a gene: 3. In germline, CDR1 is SGHVS, CDR2 FQNEAQ. The CDR3 runs to 16 residues. The CDR3 coding sequence is TGTGCCAGCAGCTTGACTAGCGGGGGCCTCACAGATACGCAGTATTTT. Translated, it gives CASSLTSGGLTDTQYF.

This clonotype was observed many times. The chain recombines TRBV28 with TRBJ2-6, with D possibly matching TRBD1 (5 bases). CDR1 is MDHEN and CDR2 is SYDVKM in the germline V gene. The CDR3 is 18 residues long. Trimming removed 3 bases from V and 0 bases from J, with 15 bases in between. CDR3 region: CASSLGDSGDSGANVLTF. For the CDR3, the DNA is TGTGCCAGCAGTTTGGGCGACAGTGGAGACTCTGGGGCCAACGTCCTGACTTTC.

This clonotype was found a few times. The chain joins TRBV4-3 to TRBJ2-1, with D tentatively TRBD2 (6 bases). V was pared by 4 bases and J by 5 bases, with 9 bases between. Germline V gene data show CDR1 as LGHNA and CDR2 as YSLEER. This CDR3 is 13 amino acids long. The CDR3 region is CASSRRLDNEQFF. The CDR3 DNA sequence: TGCGCCAGCAGCCGCCGACTAGACAATGAGCAGTTCTTC.

Points on this clonotype: A much larger clonotype is one base distant, so this may be a read error. V is TRBV7-2 and J is TRBJ1-1; D gene ambiguous. Germline V lookup: CDR1 SGHTA, CDR2 FQGNSA. The CDR3 consists of 12 residues. Trimming pared 2 bases from V and 4 bases from J, leaving 5 bases between. The CDR3 region is CASSLPSTEAFF. The CDR3 region has the DNA TGTGCCAGCAGCTTACCGAGCACTGAAGCTTTCTTT.

In this sample, this clonotype turned up many times. The rearrangement uses TRBV7-2 and TRBJ2-7; possibly TRBD2 for D (6 bases). The germline CDR1 and CDR2 sequences are SGHTA and FQGNSA. Trimming removed 6 bases from V and 0 bases from J, with 21 bases in between. This CDR3 contains 17 residues. CDR3 coding DNA: TGTGCCAGCAGGAGTACTCCGGGGGTTATCGACTCCTACGAGCAGTACTTC. This encodes CASRSTPGVIDSYEQYF.

The chain has TRBV4-3 and TRBJ2-1, with D uncertain. CDR3 length: 14 residues. Germline CDR1 is LGHNA and CDR2 is YSLEER. V lost 0 bases, J lost 6 bases, and 9 bases lay in between. Here the CDR3 reads CASSQDGSINEQFF. In DNA form, the CDR3 reads TGCGCCAGCAGCCAAGATGGGTCGATCAATGAGCAGTTCTTC.

The chain combines TRBV24-1 with TRBJ2-1, with 9 bases that match TRBD1. The CDR3 spans 14 residues. The germline CDR1 and CDR2 sequences are KGHDR and SFDVKD. Germline trimming cut 10 bases from V and 6 bases from J; bases unmatched to any gene: 9. The CDR3 nucleotides read TGTGCCACGGCGCAACAGGGGGCAGGCAATGAGCAGTTCTTC. This gives the protein CATAQQGAGNEQFF.

The chain carries TRBV29-1 and TRBJ2-5; no clear D. The J call is uncertain, as TRBJ2-7 better fits the DNA end. Germline values: CDR1 SQVTM, CDR2 ANQGSEA. The CDR3 has 12 residues. The CDR3 reads CSVLSISYEQYF. CDR3 sequence (DNA): TGCAGCGTTCTATCGATCTCCTACGAGCAGTACTTC.

This clonotype came up a few times. This chain uses TRBV7-3 with TRBJ2-2, with 10 bases fitting TRBD2. Germline V gene sequence: CDR1 SGHTA, CDR2 FQGTGA. The CDR3 spans 19 residues. Trimming at V came to 2 bases and at J to 6 bases, leaving 15 bases not matched to a gene. The DNA of the CDR3 is TGTGCCAGCAGCTTATACGGACGCAGCGGGAGGGCCTTCCCCGGGGAGCTGTTTTTT. Translating it yields CASSLYGRSGRAFPGELFF.

The chain couples TRBV20-1 to TRBJ2-5; 11 nucleotides agree with TRBD2. The J call may be mistaken, given a closer DNA end match to TRBJ2-7. The CDR3 consists of 15 residues. The germline V gene encodes CDR1 DFQATT and CDR2 SNEGSKA (reference sequence). The CDR3 sequence: CSAISGRAGSPEQYF. The CDR3 nucleotides read TGCAGTGCAATTAGCGGGAGGGCCGGATCGCCCGAGCAGTACTTC.